Each of the 19 T cell receptor beta chains below was sequenced from the same sample in a study of cytomegalovirus exposure and HLA in healthy donors. PCR involved 60 Vbeta and 13 Jbeta primers. TCRdb keeps only in-frame clones here, not all; method: immunoSEQ multiplex PCR. This sample has roughly 100,000 clones; about 74% occur once, and the top ten carry around 5%. Sequenced material: PBMCs. The receptors were gathered from a female donor in good health and CMV-seropositive.

CDR3 protein: CASSPSAGDLGQPQHF. CDR3 bases: TGTGCCAGCAGTCCCTCGGCAGGGGATTTAGGGCAGCCCCAGCATTTT. The gene calls are TRBV27 and TRBJ1-5; a possible D gene is TRBD1 (6 bases). CDR1 and CDR2 (germline): MNHEY, SMNVEV (reference sequence). Trimming cost V 5 bases and J 7 bases, with 21 bases left between them. The CDR3 is made up of 16 amino acids.

The rearrangement uses TRBV15 and TRBJ2-1; unclear D gene. Germline CDR1 and CDR2: LNHNV and YYDKDF (reference sequence). The CDR3 length is 14 residues. V gave up 3 bases and J gave up 4 bases, with 10 bases separating them. CDR3 bases: TGTGCCACCAGCAGCTTCACGCGATACAATGAGCAGTTCTTC. This encodes CATSSFTRYNEQFF.

This chain uses TRBV4-3 with TRBJ2-1; perhaps TRBD1 as D (6 bases). The CDR3 is 12 residues long. Between the trimmed V and J ends, which lost 4 bases and 10 bases, there was a span of 11 bases. Looked up from germline, CDR1 is LGHNA and CDR2 is YSLEER. CDR3 bases: TGCGCCAGCAGCCGTTCCGGGACAGAGCAGTTCTTC. This codes for CASSRSGTEQFF.

The V and J genes are TRBV9 and TRBJ1-5, with a tentative D call TRBD1 (6 bases). The CDR3 is made up of 13 amino acids. Trimming pared 4 bases from V and 5 bases from J, leaving 10 bases between. Germline lookup yields CDR1 SGDLS and CDR2 YYNGEE. In nucleotides, the CDR3 is TGTGCCAGCAGCTTACAGGGTGATCAGCCCCAGCATTTT. Its translation: CASSLQGDQPQHF.

This clone came up a few times. CDR3 coding DNA: TGTGCCAGCAGCTTAGCGATAGCGCCCACAGATGAGCAGTTCTTC. It translates to CASSLAIAPTDEQFF. The chain employs TRBV7-9 and TRBJ2-1; D is perhaps TRBD2 (5 bases). The CDR3 contains 15 residues. Germline values: CDR1 SEHNR, CDR2 FQNEAQ (reference sequence). Trimming removed 0 bases from V and 8 bases from J, with 14 bases in between.

The genes are TRBV5-1 and TRBJ2-3; 8 nucleotides line up with TRBD2. Germline assignment: CDR1 SGHRS and CDR2 YFSETQ. The CDR3 sequence is 16 residues long. V gave up 0 bases and J gave up 2 bases; unmatched junction bases: 5. The CDR3 spells CASSLVGLGFTDTQYF. CDR3 nucleotide sequence: TGCGCCAGCAGCTTGGTGGGACTAGGTTTCACAGATACGCAGTATTTT.

The chain recombines TRBV6-5 with TRBJ1-5; perhaps TRBD1 as D (6 bases). CDR3 size: 13 residues. Germline V gene sequence: CDR1 MNHEY, CDR2 SVGAGI. Trimming cost V 3 bases and J 6 bases, with 9 bases left between them. The CDR3 sequence: CASSYQGSQPQHF. The DNA of the CDR3 is TGTGCCAGCAGTTATCAGGGGAGTCAGCCCCAGCATTTT.

The sample holds one count of this clone. The rearrangement joins TRBV28 to TRBJ1-5; the D gene is possibly TRBD1 (5 bases). The CDR3 is 14 residues long. Germline-derived CDR1 and CDR2 are MDHEN and SYDVKM. V shed 6 bases and J shed 1 base, with 10 bases lying between them. CDR3 sequence (DNA): TGTGCCAGCAGGGGGAGGGGAAGCAATCAGCCCCAGCATTTT. Translation gives CASRGRGSNQPQHF.

The rearrangement joins TRBV7-9 to TRBJ1-1, with 9 bases identical to TRBD1. This CDR3 is built from 13 residues. Losses at the gene ends were 5 bases for V and 10 bases for J; bases not matched to a gene: 8. Germline-derived CDR1 and CDR2 are SEHNR and FQNEAQ (reference sequence). The CDR3 sequence is CASSDSGQGRAFF. The DNA for the CDR3 is TGTGCCAGCAGCGATTCCGGACAGGGGCGAGCTTTCTTT.

This clone was counted a few times. The gene calls are TRBV5-4 and TRBJ1-2; D remains unclear. The CDR3 extends over 13 amino acids. The germline V gene encodes CDR1 SGHNT and CDR2 YYREEE (reference sequence). V dropped 1 base and J dropped 6 bases, with 10 bases sitting between them. The CDR3 protein is CASSLWSGDGYTF. CDR3 DNA sequence: TGTGCCAGCAGCTTGTGGAGTGGCGATGGCTACACCTTC.

This clone was counted a few times. The rearrangement joins TRBV9 to TRBJ1-6, with D perhaps matching TRBD1 (6 bases). Trimming removed 3 bases at V and 6 bases at J, with 13 bases between. The CDR3 length is 15 residues. Germline V gives CDR1 SGDLS, CDR2 YYNGEE. The CDR3 reads CASSAETGVNSPLHF. CDR3 coding DNA: TGTGCCAGCAGCGCCGAGACAGGAGTTAATTCACCCCTCCACTTT.

The sample holds a few counts of this clone. V is TRBV15 and J is TRBJ2-5; TRBD1 matches at 8 bases. This CDR3 is built from 15 residues. Germline V gene sequence: CDR1 LNHNV, CDR2 YYDKDF (reference sequence). With V trimmed by 0 bases and J by 7 bases, 7 bases remained unmatched. CDR3 nucleotide sequence: TGTGCCACCAGCAGAGATCGAACAGGGGGTCGGACCCAGTACTTC. It codes for CATSRDRTGGRTQYF.

The CDR3 sequence is CASSLETGSYNEQFF. For the CDR3, the DNA is TGCGCCAGCAGCTTGGAGACTGGCTCCTACAATGAGCAGTTCTTC. The chain carries TRBV5-1 and TRBJ2-1; D not certain. V dropped 0 bases and J dropped 0 bases, with 7 bases sitting between them. Germline CDR1 SGHRS, CDR2 YFSETQ. CDR3 length equals 15 residues.

The CDR3 spells CAISEPQGRYTEAFF. CDR3 bases: TGTGCCATCAGTGAGCCCCAGGGTAGGTACACTGAAGCTTTCTTT. This chain joins TRBV10-3 and TRBJ1-1, with D perhaps TRBD1 (5 bases). Trimming removed 2 bases at V and 3 bases at J, with 13 bases between. The CDR3 contains 15 residues. Germline CDR1 and CDR2: ENHRY and SYGVKD.

CDR3 nucleotides: TGCGCCAGCAGCTTGTCACAGGGAAACAATGAGCAGTTCTTC. Its protein is CASSLSQGNNEQFF. This chain uses TRBV5-1 with TRBJ2-1, with a possible D match to TRBD1 (6 bases). The CDR3 consists of 14 residues. Trimming stripped 1 base from V and 5 bases from J, with 10 bases between. Germline CDR1 SGHRS, CDR2 YFSETQ.

This chain joins TRBV30 and TRBJ2-7, with 10 nucleotides matching TRBD2. The CDR3 loop spans 18 amino acids. Trimming at V came to 1 base and at J to 3 bases, leaving 15 bases not matched to a gene. CDR1 is GTSNPN, CDR2 SVGIG, per germline (reference sequence). In DNA form, the CDR3 reads TGTGCCTGGAGTGCTGGGGCTAGCGGGAGAAGCCAGCGCTACGAGCAGTACTTC. This codes for CAWSAGASGRSQRYEQYF.

This chain joins TRBV29-1 and TRBJ2-7, with 8 bases fitting TRBD2. The V gene end was trimmed by 6 bases and the J gene end by 0 bases; junction bases not matched to a gene: 13. The germline CDR1 and CDR2 sequences are SQVTM and ANQGSEA. This CDR3 is 16 amino acids long. CDR3 sequence reads: CSVKAGTGGISYEQYF. CDR3 nucleotides: TGCAGCGTCAAAGCGGGAACGGGGGGGATCTCCTACGAGCAGTACTTC.

The chain couples TRBV5-1 to TRBJ2-7, with 8 positions matching TRBD2. The trim removed 3 bases at V and 2 bases at J, leaving 4 bases unmatched. This CDR3 has 14 residues. Germline CDR1 is SGHRS and CDR2 is YFSETQ. The CDR3 DNA reads TGCGCCAGCAGCTCGGGAGGGGGTGCCTACGAGCAGTACTTC. It yields the protein CASSSGGGAYEQYF.

V and J are TRBV30 and TRBJ2-1; 15 nucleotides agree with TRBD2. V shed 4 bases, J shed 4 bases, and the junction held 11 bases outside the gene matches. The CDR3 consists of 18 residues. From germline, CDR1 is GTSNPN and CDR2 SVGIG (reference sequence). The CDR3 nucleotides are TGTGCCTGGACGGGGACTAGCGGGAGGCGGGGGGCTTACAATGAGCAGTTCTTC. It yields the protein CAWTGTSGRRGAYNEQFF.